This TCR beta chain stems from a study of blood T cell repertoires in COVID-19. Study information: Sample material is recorded as cDNA or gDNA derived from T cells, B-cell-depleted T cells, or PBMCs.

Looked up from germline, CDR1 is MGHRA and CDR2 is YSYEKL. J gave up 3 bases and V 1 base, and 4 bases lay outside the gene matches. The CDR3 extends over 16 amino acids. In the study's own analysis: Amplification of reference gene primers was used by the study to estimate nucleated cell counts. The protocol was immunoSEQ multiplex PCR, while the TCRdb copy is restricted to in-frame clones and leaves out a portion. The V and J calls and clone size were taken over from that table, and D and trimming were inferred from the DNA. The sample contains some 66,000 clones, 90% to 95% of which appear only once.

Sample: peripheral blood. The clonotype was recovered from a human donor in a cohort sampled during active COVID-19. J is TRBJ2-1 and V is TRBV4-1; 9 bases are a match to TRBD2. The CDR3 reads CASSQVGTSSYNEQFF. The DNA for the CDR3 is TGCGCCAGCAGCCAAGTAGGGACTAGCAGCTACAATGAGCAGTTCTTC.